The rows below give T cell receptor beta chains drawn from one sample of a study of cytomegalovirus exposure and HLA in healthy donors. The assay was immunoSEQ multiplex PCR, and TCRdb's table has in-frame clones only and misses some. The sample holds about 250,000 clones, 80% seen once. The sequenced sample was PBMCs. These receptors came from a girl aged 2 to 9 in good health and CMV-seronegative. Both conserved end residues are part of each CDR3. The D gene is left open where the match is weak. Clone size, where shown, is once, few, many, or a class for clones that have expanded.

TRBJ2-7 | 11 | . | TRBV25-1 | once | TGTGCCAGCTCGGGGAATTACGAGCAGTACTTC | CASSGNYEQYF
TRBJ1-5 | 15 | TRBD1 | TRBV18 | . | TGTGCCAGCTCACGGGACAGTAGGGCCAATCAGCCCCAGCATTTT | CASSRDSRANQPQHF
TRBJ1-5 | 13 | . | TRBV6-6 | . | TGTGCCAGCAGTTACTCGGTCCTCCAGTCCCAGCATTTT | CASSYSVLQSQHF
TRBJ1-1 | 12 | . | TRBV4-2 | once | TGTGCCAGCAGCAAGGGGAAAACTGAAGCTTTCTTT | CASSKGKTEAFF
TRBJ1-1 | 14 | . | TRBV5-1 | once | TGCGCCAGCAGCTCGAAAAAGAGGGGGACTGAAGCTTTCTTT | CASSSKKRGTEAFF
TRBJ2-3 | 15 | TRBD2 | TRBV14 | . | TGTGCCAGCAGCCAAGAGGGGGGGACCACAGATACGCAGTATTTT | CASSQEGGTTDTQYF
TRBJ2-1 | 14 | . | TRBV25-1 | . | TGTGCCAGCCTCGGAGGAAGCTCCTACAATGAGCAGTTCTTC | CASLGGSSYNEQFF
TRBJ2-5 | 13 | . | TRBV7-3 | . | TGTGCCAGCAGCTTCGCGGGACCTGAGACCCAGTACTTC | CASSFAGPETQYF
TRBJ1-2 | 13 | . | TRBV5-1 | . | TGCGCCAGCAGCTTGGAACAGGTCTATGGCTACACCTTC | CASSLEQVYGYTF
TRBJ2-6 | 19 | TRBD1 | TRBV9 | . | TGTGCCAGCAGCGCCGAGAGGAGACAGGGAACCTCTGGGGCCAACGTCCTGACTTTC | CASSAERRQGTSGANVLTF
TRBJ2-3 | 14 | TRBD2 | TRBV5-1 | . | TGCGCCAGCAGCTTAGCGGGAGCGGGGGATACGCAGTATTTT | CASSLAGAGDTQYF
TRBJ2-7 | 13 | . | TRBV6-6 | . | TGTGCCAGCACCGAGACACCCTCCTACGAGCAGTACTTC | CASTETPSYEQYF
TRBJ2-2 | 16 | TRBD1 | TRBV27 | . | TGTGCCAGCAGTCCACTGGGACAGGTGAACACCGGGGAGCTGTTTTTT | CASSPLGQVNTGELFF
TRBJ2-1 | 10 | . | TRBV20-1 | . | TGCAGTGCTAGAGAAAGGGGGCAGTTCTTC | CSARERGQFF
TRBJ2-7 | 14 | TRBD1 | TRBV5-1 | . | TGCGCCAGCAGCTACCGGGACAGGTCCTACGAGCAGTACTTC | CASSYRDRSYEQYF
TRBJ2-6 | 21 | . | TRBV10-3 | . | TGTGCCATCAGTTTTTTAGCTGGGAGGATAACCGCGACCTCTGGGGCCAACGTCCTGACTTTC | CAISFLAGRITATSGANVLTF
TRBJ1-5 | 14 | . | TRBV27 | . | TGTGCCAGCAGTCTCTGGGGGGGGGTGAAGCCCCAGCATTTT | CASSLWGGVKPQHF
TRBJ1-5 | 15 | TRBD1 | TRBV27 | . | TGTGCCAGCAGTCCAGGACAGGGCCAGAATCAGCCCCAGCATTTT | CASSPGQGQNQPQHF
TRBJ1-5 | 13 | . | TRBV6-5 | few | TGTGCCAGCAGTTTCGGAGTGCTGGGGCCCCAGCATTTT | CASSFGVLGPQHF
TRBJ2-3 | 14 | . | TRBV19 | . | TGTGCCAGTAGTCTGCAGTACGTCACAGATACGCAGTATTTT | CASSLQYVTDTQYF
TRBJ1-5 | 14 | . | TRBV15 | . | TGTGCCACCAGCAGAGATCGGGGTAACCAGCCCCAGCATTTT | CATSRDRGNQPQHF
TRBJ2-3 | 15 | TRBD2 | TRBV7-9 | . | TGTGCCAGCAGCTTAGGGCGGACTAGTACAGATACGCAGTATTTT | CASSLGRTSTDTQYF
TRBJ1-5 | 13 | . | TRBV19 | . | TGTGCCAGTAGTGCAGGTGGGCCCCAGCCCCAGCATTTT | CASSAGGPQPQHF
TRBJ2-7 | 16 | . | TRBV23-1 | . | TGCGCCAGCAGTCAAACAGACAGGCGTTGCTCCTACGAGCAGTACTTC | CASSQTDRRCSYEQYF
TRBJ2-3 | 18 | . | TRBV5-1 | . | TGCGCCAGCAGCAACCAGGGGGCGGGGGGGTATAGCACAGATACGCAGTATTTT | CASSNQGAGGYSTDTQYF
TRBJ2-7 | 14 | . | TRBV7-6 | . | TGTGCCAGCACCTTAGGTACAGGAACCTACGAGCAGTACTTC | CASTLGTGTYEQYF
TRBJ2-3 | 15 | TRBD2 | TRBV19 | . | TGTGCCAGTAGGTCTAGCGGGACACGCACAGATACGCAGTATTTT | CASRSSGTRTDTQYF
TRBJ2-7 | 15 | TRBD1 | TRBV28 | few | TGTGCCAGCAGTTTATCCGCCAGGGGGCAGGTCGAGCAGTACTTC | CASSLSARGQVEQYF
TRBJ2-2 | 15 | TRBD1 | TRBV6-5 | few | TGTGCCAGCAGACTAGGGACAGGCGGTGCCGGGGAGCTGTTTTTT | CASRLGTGGAGELFF
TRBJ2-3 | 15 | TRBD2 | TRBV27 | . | TGTGCCAGCAGCCAGCAAGCGGGATTCACAGATACGCAGTATTTT | CASSQQAGFTDTQYF
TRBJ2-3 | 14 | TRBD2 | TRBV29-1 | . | TGCAGCGTAAGACTAGCGGGAGTGACAGATACGCAGTATTTT | CSVRLAGVTDTQYF
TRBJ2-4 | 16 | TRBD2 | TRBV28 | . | TGTGCCAGCATCCCAACGGGGAGGGCGGCCAAAAACATTCAGTACTTC | CASIPTGRAAKNIQYF
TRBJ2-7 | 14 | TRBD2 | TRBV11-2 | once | TGTGCCAGCAGCTTAACCCTAGCGGGCTACGAGCAGTACTTC | CASSLTLAGYEQYF
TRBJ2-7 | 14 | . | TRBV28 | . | TGTGCCAGCAGCCCCGACGACAGATTCTACGAGCAGTACTTC | CASSPDDRFYEQYF
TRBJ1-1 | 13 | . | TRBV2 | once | TGTGCCAGCAGTGAGTCGGGGGGTCGAGGAGCTTTCTTT | CASSESGGRGAFF
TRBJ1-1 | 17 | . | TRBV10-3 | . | TGTGCCATCAGTGAGTCGACTTGGGACACAGATCTGTCTGAAGCTTTCTTT | CAISESTWDTDLSEAFF
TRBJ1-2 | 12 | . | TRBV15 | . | TGTGCCACCAGCAGTCCCCGCGCCCCGGTCACCTTC | CATSSPRAPVTF
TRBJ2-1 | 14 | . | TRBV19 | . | TGTGCCACCTCACTACCGGGTGTCAGGGATGAGCAGTTCTTC | CATSLPGVRDEQFF
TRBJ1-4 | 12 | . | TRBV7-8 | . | TGTGCCTCCGCCCGGGGAAATGAAAAACTGTTTTTT | CASARGNEKLFF
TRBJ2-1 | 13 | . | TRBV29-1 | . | TGCAGCGTTGAAGGGGCTAAGGAAAATGAGCAGTTCTTC | CSVEGAKENEQFF
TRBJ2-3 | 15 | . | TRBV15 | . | TGTGCCACCGAGAACGGGGGGCAGGTAACAGATACGCAGTATTTT | CATENGGQVTDTQYF
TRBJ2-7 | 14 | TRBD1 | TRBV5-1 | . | TGCGCCAGCAGCCGAGGGGGCTTCGGGGACGAGCAGTACTTC | CASSRGGFGDEQYF
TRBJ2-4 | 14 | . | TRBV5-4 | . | TGTGCCAGCAGCTTTGGAGGCAGAAGGGACATTCAGTACTTC | CASSFGGRRDIQYF
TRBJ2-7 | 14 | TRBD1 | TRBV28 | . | TGTGCCACCTTGACCGGGACAGGGCACTACGAGCAGTACTTC | CATLTGTGHYEQYF
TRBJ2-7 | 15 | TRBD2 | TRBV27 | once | TGTGCCAGCACCGATAGCGGGAGGGCCGAGAACGAGCAGTACTTC | CASTDSGRAENEQYF
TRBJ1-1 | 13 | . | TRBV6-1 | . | TGTGCCAGCTTAAAAGAGGTGGGCACTGAAGCTTTCTTT | CASLKEVGTEAFF
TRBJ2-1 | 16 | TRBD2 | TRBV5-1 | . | TGCGCCAGCAGCTTGAACCCTAGCGGGAGTACGAATGAGCAGTTCTTC | CASSLNPSGSTNEQFF
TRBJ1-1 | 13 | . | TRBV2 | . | TGTGCCAGCAGTCCTCCAGACAGTTATGAAGCTTTCTTT | CASSPPDSYEAFF
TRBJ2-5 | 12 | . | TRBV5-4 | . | TGTGCCAGCAGCTTTACTCAAGAGACCCAGTACTTC | CASSFTQETQYF
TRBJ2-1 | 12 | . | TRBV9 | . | TGTGCCAGCAGCGCCGGCGCGGATGAGCAGTTCTTC | CASSAGADEQFF
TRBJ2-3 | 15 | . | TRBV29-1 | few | TGCAGCGCTTTTGACCCCGGGAGAAGCACAGATACGCAGTATTTT | CSAFDPGRSTDTQYF
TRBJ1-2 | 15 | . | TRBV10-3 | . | TGTGCCATCAGTGCGCCAATTTCTCGGTCCTATGGCTACACCTTC | CAISAPISRSYGYTF